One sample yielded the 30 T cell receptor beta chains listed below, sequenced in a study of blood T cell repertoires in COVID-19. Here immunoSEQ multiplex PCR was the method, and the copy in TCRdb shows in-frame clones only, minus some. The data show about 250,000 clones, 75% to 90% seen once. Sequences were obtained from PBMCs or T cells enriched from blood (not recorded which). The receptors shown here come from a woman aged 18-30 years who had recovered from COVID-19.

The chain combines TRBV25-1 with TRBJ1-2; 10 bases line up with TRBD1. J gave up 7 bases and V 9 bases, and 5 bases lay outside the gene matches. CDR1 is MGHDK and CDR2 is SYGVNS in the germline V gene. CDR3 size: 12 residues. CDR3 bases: TGTGCCAGGAGACAGGGGGCATCTGGCTACACCTTC. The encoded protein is CARRQGASGYTF.

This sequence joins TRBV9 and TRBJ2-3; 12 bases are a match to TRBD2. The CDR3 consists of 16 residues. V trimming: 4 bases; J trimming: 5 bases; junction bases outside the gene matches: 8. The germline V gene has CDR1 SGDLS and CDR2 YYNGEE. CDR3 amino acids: CASSPTRLAGVDTQYF. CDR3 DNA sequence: TGTGCCAGCAGCCCCACCCGACTAGCGGGGGTAGATACGCAGTATTTT.

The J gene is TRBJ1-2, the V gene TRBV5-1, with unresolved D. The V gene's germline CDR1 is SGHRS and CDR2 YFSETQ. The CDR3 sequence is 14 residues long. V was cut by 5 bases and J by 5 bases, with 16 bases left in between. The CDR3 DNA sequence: TGCGCCAGCAGGAGACGAGGAGGCGGGTATGGCTACACCTTC. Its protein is CASRRRGGGYGYTF.

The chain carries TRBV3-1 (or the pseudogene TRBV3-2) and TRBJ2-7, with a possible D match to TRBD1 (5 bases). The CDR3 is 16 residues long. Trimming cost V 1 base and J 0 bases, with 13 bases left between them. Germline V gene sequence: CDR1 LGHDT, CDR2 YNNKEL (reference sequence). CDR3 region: CASSQGTDIVSYEQYF. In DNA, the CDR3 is TGTGCCAGCAGCCAAGGGACGGACATAGTCTCCTACGAGCAGTACTTC.

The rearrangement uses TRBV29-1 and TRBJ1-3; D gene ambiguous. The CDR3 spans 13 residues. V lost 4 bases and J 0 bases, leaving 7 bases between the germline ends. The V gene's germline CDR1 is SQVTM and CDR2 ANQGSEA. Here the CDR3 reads CSVVSGSGNTIYF. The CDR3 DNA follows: TGCAGCGTTGTGTCGGGCTCTGGAAACACCATATATTTT.

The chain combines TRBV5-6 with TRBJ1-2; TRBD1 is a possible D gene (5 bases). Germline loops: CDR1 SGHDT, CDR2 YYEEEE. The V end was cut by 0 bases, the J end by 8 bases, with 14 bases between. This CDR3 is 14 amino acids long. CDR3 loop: CASSLALGPGGYTF. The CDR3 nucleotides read TGTGCCAGCAGCTTGGCCCTGGGTCCAGGGGGCTACACCTTC. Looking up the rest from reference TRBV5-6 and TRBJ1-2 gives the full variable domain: DAGVTQSPTHLIKTRGQQVTLRCSPKSGHDTVSWYQQALGQGPQFIFQYYEEEERQRGNFPDRFSGHQFPNYSSELNVNALLLGDSALYLCASSLALGPGGYTFGSGTRLTVV.

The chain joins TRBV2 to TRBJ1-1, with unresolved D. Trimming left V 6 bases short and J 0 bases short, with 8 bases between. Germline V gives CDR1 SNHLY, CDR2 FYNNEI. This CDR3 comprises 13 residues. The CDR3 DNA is TGTGCCAGCAGGTGGGAGATGAACACTGAAGCTTTCTTT. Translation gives CASRWEMNTEAFF.

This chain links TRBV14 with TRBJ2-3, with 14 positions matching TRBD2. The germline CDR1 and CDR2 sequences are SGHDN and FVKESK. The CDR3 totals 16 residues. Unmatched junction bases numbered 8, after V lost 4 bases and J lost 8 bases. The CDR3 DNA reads TGTGCCAGCAGCCGGGGACTAGCGGGGGCCTTCGGTACGCAGTATTTT. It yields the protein CASSRGLAGAFGTQYF.

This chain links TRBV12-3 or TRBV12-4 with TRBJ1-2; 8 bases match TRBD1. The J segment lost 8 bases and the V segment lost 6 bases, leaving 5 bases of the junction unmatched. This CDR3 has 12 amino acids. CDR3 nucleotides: TGTGCCAGCAGCGAGACAGGGGTCGGCTACACCTTC. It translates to CASSETGVGYTF.

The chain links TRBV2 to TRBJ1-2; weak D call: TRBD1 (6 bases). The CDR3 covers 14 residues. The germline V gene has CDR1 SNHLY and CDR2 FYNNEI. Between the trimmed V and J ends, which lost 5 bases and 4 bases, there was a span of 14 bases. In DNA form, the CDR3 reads TGTGCCAGCAGTTCCCGGACAGACTTCTATGGCTACACCTTC. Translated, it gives CASSSRTDFYGYTF.

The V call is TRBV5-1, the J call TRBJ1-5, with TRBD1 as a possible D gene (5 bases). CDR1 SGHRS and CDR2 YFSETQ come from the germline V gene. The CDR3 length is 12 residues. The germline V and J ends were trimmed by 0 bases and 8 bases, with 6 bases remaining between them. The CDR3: CASSLGGEPQHF. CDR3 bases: TGCGCCAGCAGCTTGGGGGGGGAGCCCCAGCATTTT.

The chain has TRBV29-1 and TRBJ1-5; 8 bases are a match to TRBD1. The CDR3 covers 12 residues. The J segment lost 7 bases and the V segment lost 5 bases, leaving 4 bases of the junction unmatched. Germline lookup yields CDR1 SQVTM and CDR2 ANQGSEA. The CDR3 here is CSVRTGNQPQHF. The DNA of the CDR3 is TGCAGCGTTCGGACAGGGAACCAGCCCCAGCATTTT.

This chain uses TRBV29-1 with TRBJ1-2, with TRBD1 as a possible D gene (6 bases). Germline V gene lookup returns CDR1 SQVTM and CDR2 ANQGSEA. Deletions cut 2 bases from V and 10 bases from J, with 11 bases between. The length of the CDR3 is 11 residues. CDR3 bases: TGCAGCGTTGAAACTGGGGGCTTCTACACCTTC. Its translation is CSVETGGFYTF. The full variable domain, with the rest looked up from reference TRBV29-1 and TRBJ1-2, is SAVISQKPSRDICQRGTSLTIQCQVDSQVTMMFWYRQQPGQSLTLIATANQGSEATYESGFVIDKFPISRPNLTFSTLTVSNMSPEDSSIYLCSVETGGFYTFGSGTRLTVV.

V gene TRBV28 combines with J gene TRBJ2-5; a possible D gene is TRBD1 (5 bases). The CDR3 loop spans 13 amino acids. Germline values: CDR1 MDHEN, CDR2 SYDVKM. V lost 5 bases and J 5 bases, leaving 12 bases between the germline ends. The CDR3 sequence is CASSGQGWETQYF. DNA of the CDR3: TGTGCCAGCAGTGGGCAGGGTTGGGAGACCCAGTACTTC.

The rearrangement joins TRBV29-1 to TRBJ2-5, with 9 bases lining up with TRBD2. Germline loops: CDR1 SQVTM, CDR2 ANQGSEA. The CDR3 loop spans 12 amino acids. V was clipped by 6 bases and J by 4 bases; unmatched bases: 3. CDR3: CSVLAGRETQYF. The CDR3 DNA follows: TGCAGCGTGCTAGCGGGGCGAGAGACCCAGTACTTC.

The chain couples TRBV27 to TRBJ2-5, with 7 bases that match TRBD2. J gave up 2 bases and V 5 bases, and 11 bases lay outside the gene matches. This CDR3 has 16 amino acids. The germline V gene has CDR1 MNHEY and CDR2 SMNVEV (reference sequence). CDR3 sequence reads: CASSPGWGRDQETQYF. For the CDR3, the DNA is TGTGCCAGCAGTCCTGGGTGGGGGAGGGATCAAGAGACCCAGTACTTC.

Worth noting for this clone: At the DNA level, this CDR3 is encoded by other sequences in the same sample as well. The CDR3 reads CASSSGEKLFF. For the CDR3, the DNA is TGTGCCAGCAGCTCCGGTGAAAAACTGTTTTTT. The rearrangement joins TRBV11-2 to TRBJ1-4, with unresolved D. Germline-derived CDR1 and CDR2 are SGHAT and FQNNGV. Deletions cut 4 bases from V and 7 bases from J, with 4 bases between. The CDR3 loop spans 11 amino acids.

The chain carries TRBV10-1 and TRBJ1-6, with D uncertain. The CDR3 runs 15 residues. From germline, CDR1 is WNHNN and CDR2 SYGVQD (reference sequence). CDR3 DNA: TGCGCAAGCGACGCGGTTCGGGTCGATAATTCACCCCTCCACTTT. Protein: CASDAVRVDNSPLHF.

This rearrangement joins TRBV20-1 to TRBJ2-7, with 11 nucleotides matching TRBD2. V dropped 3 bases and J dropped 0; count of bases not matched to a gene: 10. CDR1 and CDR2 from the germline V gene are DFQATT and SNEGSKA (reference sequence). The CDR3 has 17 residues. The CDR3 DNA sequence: TGCAGTGCTAGTCTGCTAGCGGGGGGCATGAGCTCCTACGAGCAGTACTTC. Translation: CSASLLAGGMSSYEQYF.

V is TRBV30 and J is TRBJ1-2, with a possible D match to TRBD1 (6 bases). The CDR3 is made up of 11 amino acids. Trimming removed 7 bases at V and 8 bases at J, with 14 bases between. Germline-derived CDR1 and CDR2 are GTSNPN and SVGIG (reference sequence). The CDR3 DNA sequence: TGTGCCTTCCGGGGGGGCGAAGGCTACACCTTC. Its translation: CAFRGGEGYTF.

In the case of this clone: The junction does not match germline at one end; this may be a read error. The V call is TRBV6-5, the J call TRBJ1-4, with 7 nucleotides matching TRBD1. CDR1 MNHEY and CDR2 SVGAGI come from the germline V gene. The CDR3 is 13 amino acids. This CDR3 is CASSSGPRDSKIF. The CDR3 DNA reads TGTGCCAGCAGTTCCGGACCGAGGGACAGTAAGATTTTT.

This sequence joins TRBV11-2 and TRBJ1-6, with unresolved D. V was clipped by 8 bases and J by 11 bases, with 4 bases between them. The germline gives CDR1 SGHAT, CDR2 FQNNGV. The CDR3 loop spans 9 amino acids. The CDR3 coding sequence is TGTGCCAGCGGGCCACCCCTCCACTTT. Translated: CASGPPLHF.

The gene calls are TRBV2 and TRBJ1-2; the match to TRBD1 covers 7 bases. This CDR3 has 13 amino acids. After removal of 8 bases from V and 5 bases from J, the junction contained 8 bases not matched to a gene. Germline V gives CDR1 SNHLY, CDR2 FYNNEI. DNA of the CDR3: TGTGCCAGCGGATCGGCAGGGGGTTATGGCTACACCTTC. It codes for CASGSAGGYGYTF.

The CDR3 coding sequence is TGTGCCAGCTCACCAAAGGGGGCGACCACAGATACGCAGTATTTT. This translates into CASSPKGATTDTQYF. This chain connects TRBV18 to TRBJ2-3, with 7 bases lining up with TRBD1. V was clipped by 2 bases and J by 2 bases; unmatched bases: 4. This CDR3 is built from 15 residues. Per the germline V gene, CDR1 is KGHSH and CDR2 is LQKENI.

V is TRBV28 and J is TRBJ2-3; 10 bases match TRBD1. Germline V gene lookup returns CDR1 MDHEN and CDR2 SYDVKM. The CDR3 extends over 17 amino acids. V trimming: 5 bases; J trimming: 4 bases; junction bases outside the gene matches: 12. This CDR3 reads CASSPTGQGFIADTQYF. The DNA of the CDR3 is TGTGCCAGCAGTCCGACGGGACAGGGGTTTATAGCAGATACGCAGTATTTT.

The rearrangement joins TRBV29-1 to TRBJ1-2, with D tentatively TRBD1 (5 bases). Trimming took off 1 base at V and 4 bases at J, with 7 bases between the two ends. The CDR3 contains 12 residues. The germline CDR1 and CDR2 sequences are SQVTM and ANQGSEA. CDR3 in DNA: TGCAGCGTTGAAGGGGGGGTCTATGGCTACACCTTC. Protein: CSVEGGVYGYTF.

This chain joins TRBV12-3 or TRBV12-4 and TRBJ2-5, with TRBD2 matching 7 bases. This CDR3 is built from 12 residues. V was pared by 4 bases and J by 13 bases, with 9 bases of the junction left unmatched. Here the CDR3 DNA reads TGTGCCAGCAGTTGGGGGGGTCCGCCCCCGTACTTC. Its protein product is CASSWGGPPPYF.

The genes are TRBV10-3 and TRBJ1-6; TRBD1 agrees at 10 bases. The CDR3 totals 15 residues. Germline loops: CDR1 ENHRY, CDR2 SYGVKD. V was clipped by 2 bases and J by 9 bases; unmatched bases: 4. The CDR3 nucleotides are TGTGCCATCAGTGAGGGGGACAGGGGATCTTCACCCCTCCACTTT. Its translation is CAISEGDRGSSPLHF.

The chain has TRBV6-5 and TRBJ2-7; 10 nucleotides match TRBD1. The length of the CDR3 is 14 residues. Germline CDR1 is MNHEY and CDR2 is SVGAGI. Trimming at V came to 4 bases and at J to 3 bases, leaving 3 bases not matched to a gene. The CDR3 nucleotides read TGTGCCAGCAGTTGGGGACAGGGGAGCTACGAGCAGTACTTC. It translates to CASSWGQGSYEQYF.

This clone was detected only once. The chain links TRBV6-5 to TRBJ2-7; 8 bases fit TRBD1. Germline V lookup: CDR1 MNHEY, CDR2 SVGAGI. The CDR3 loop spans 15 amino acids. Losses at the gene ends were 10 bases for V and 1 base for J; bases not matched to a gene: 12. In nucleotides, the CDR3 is TGTGCCACCCGCAGGGGGGACAGGACTTCCTACGAGCAGTACTTC. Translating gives CATRRGDRTSYEQYF.